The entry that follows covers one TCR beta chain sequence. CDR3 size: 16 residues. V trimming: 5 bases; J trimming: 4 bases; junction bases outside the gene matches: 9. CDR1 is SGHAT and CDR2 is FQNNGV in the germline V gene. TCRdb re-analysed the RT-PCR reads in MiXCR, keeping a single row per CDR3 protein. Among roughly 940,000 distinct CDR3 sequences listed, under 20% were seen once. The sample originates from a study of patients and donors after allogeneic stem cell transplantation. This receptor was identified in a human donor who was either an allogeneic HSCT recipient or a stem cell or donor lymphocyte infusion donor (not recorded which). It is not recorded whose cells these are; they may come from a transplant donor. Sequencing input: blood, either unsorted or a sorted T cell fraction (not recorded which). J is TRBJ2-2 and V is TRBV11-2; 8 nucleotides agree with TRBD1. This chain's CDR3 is CASSPGGAAITGELFF. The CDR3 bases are TGTGCCAGCAGCCCAGGGGGCGCGGCTATCACCGGGGAGCTGTTTTTT.